This T cell receptor beta chain emerged from a study of metastatic and nonmetastatic thyroid tumors. Original analysis: Construction of a distant-metastasis classifier for papillary thyroid cancer relied on CDR3 differences across clinicopathological groups. TCRdb reassembled clones from the PCR reads with MiXCR. None of the V and J calls come from the authors' own analysis; TCRdb made them. The sample includes 25,000 to 30,000 clones, 16% of them seen just once. This clone was seen only a few times. The CDR3 sequence is 15 residues long. CDR1 and CDR2 (germline): MNHEY, SVGAGI. With 2 bases clipped from V and 2 bases from J, the junction kept 3 bases outside the gene matches. Thyroid surgery was performed in patients who had received no treatment beforehand.

The chain joins TRBV6-5 to TRBJ2-3, with TRBD1 matching over 8 bases. The origin of this receptor is a female donor with papillary thyroid cancer or a benign thyroid nodule (not recorded which). Some clones in this sample may be carry-over from other donors' samples. Sequenced: blood. The CDR3 loop reads CASSYRDRSTDTQYF. As DNA, the CDR3 is TGTGCCAGCAGTTACCGGGACAGGTCCACAGATACGCAGTATTTT.